These T cell receptor beta chains were read from a single sample in a study of blood T cell repertoires in COVID-19. Clones were read by immunoSEQ multiplex PCR, and TCRdb kept only the in-frame ones, dropping some. Found here are hundreds of thousands of clones, approximately 87% of them singletons; the top ten hold 2% to 2.5%. The material sequenced was peripheral blood. All receptors derive from a woman between 55 and 75 years old with COVID-19, enrolled during active disease. CDR3s include the opening cysteine and the closing phenylalanine or tryptophan. A D gene is named only where the DNA matches it firmly. Only part of the rows carry a size: once, few, many, or a class if the clone is expanded.

.	TRBV2	.	TRBJ2-2	TGTGCCAGCAGTGAAGCCCCCGGGAACACCGGGGAGCTGTTTTTT	CASSEAPGNTGELFF
.	TRBV25-1	.	TRBJ1-1	TGTGCCAGCAGTACAGGACAGATGAACACTGAAGCTTTCTTT	CASSTGQMNTEAFF
.	TRBV2	.	TRBJ1-2	TGTGCCAGCAGCCCACTACGGGACTCATACTATGGCTACACCTTC	CASSPLRDSYYGYTF
TRBD2	TRBV18	.	TRBJ2-1	TGTGCCAGCTCCCGGGAGGACGGTGTGTCCTACAATGAGCAGTTCTTC	CASSREDGVSYNEQFF
.	TRBV7-2	.	TRBJ1-2	TGTGCCAGCAGTCAATGGACACTAAGTTTCGTCTTC	CASSQWTLSFVF
.	TRBV6-6	.	TRBJ1-3	TGTGCCAGCAGTTACGGGGGGGGTACTGGAAACACCATATATTTT	CASSYGGGTGNTIYF
TRBD1	TRBV29-1	.	TRBJ1-2	TGCAGCGTTCTGGACAGGGGAGATGGCTACACCTTC	CSVLDRGDGYTF
TRBD1	TRBV5-5	.	TRBJ1-1	TGTGCCAGCAGCCCGGGACAGGGAGTGTGGATGAACACTGAAGCTTTCTTT	CASSPGQGVWMNTEAFF
.	TRBV10-2	.	TRBJ1-1	TGCGCCAGCAGTTTAAGAACCAGTGGCACTGAAGCTTTCTTT	CASSLRTSGTEAFF
TRBD1	TRBV28	.	TRBJ1-2	TGTGCCAGCAGGCTTCCGGGACAGACCTATGGCTACACCTTC	CASRLPGQTYGYTF
TRBD1	TRBV4-2	.	TRBJ1-2	TGTGCCAGCAGCCCCGGGACAGGGACTAACTATGGCTACACCTTC	CASSPGTGTNYGYTF
TRBD2	TRBV5-4	.	TRBJ2-5	TGTGCCAGCAGCTTTAATAGCGGGGGGCGAGGGACCCAGTACTTC	CASSFNSGGRGTQYF
.	TRBV27	.	TRBJ1-5	TGTGCCAGCAGTCCTCTCGGGGGAAACAACAATCAGCCCCAGCATTTT	CASSPLGGNNNQPQHF
.	TRBV4-1	.	TRBJ1-1	TGCGCCAGCAGCCCCGGGGGGCCGGTGTACACTGAAGCTTTCTTT	CASSPGGPVYTEAFF
.	TRBV4-1	.	TRBJ1-1	TGCGCCAGCAGCCAAGTGGGGCAGGGCAACACTGAAGCTTTCTTT	CASSQVGQGNTEAFF
.	TRBV15	once	TRBJ1-5	TGTGCCACCAGCAGAGAGTACGAGGGTGGCAATCAGCCCCAGCATTTT	CATSREYEGGNQPQHF
.	TRBV30	.	TRBJ1-2	TGTGCCCACACTACAGGAGACTATGGCTACACCTTC	CAHTTGDYGYTF
TRBD2	TRBV6-4	.	TRBJ2-7	TGTGCCAGGGATTCCCAAAGGTGGCGGGGGGAATCCTACGAGCAGTACTTC	CARDSQRWRGESYEQYF
.	TRBV7-9	.	TRBJ1-3	TGTGCCAGCATTGAGGGAACGTCCTCTGGAAACACCATATATTTT	CASIEGTSSGNTIYF
.	TRBV7-3	.	TRBJ2-3	TGTGCCAGCAGTCCTAGCGCGGGATCAGATACGCAGTATTTT	CASSPSAGSDTQYF
.	TRBV6-4	.	TRBJ2-3	TGTGCCAGCACCCGGGGTTGCACAGATACGCAGTATTTT	CASTRGCTDTQYF
.	TRBV10-1	.	TRBJ2-3	TGCGCCAGTTCCGACGGGACACCGCAGTATTTT	CASSDGTPQYF
.	TRBV6-1	.	TRBJ1-6	TGTGCCAGCAGTGGCCGGGACTCCAAATATAATTCACCCCTCCACTTT	CASSGRDSKYNSPLHF
TRBD2	TRBV7-6	.	TRBJ2-7	TGTGCCAGCAGCAACCTAGCGGGCGGGAACAGACTCTACGAGCAGTACTTC	CASSNLAGGNRLYEQYF
.	TRBV9	.	TRBJ2-1	TGTGCCAGCAGCGTAGATGGACTAACTAACAATGAGCAGTTCTTC	CASSVDGLTNNEQFF
TRBD1	TRBV30	.	TRBJ2-5	TGTGCCTGGACCAAACAGGGACAGGGGGAGACCCAGTACTTC	CAWTKQGQGETQYF
TRBD1	TRBV2	.	TRBJ1-4	TGTGCCAGCAGTGCACAAGGGGGCCCTAATGAAAAACTGTTTTTT	CASSAQGGPNEKLFF
.	TRBV9	.	TRBJ2-1	TGTGCCAGCAGCCCAGTAGTGGGGGGCTACAATGAGCAGTTCTTC	CASSPVVGGYNEQFF
TRBD1	TRBV27	.	TRBJ1-1	TGTGCCAGCAGTACGCGGACAGGGGCGAACACTGAAGCTTTCTTT	CASSTRTGANTEAFF
.	TRBV7-3	.	TRBJ2-1	TGTGCCAGCAGCTTAATGGCGGCGAATGAGCAGTTCTTC	CASSLMAANEQFF
TRBD1	TRBV19	.	TRBJ1-2	TGTGCCAGTAGTAGATTCGGGACAGGGGCAAATAACTATGGCTACACCTTC	CASSRFGTGANNYGYTF
.	TRBV11-1	.	TRBJ1-6	TGTGCCAGCAGCTTAATGGCAGGGTTTTCACCCCTCCACTTT	CASSLMAGFSPLHF
.	TRBV5-5	.	TRBJ2-2	TGTGCCAGCAGCTTGGTCAGTCCAAACACCGGGGAGCTGTTTTTT	CASSLVSPNTGELFF
.	TRBV5-6	.	TRBJ1-2	TGTGCCAGCAGCCGACGGACAGTGCGTAACTATGGCTACACCTTC	CASSRRTVRNYGYTF
.	TRBV6-5	.	TRBJ1-2	TGTGCCAGCAGCTCAGGGGAATCAGGCTACACCTTC	CASSSGESGYTF
.	TRBV19	once	TRBJ1-6	TGTGCCAGTAGTATCAGGACAGAAGTAAATAATTCACCCCTCCACTTT	CASSIRTEVNNSPLHF
TRBD2	TRBV5-1	.	TRBJ2-1	TGCGCCAGCAGCTTTGGGGGGGAGGCTGAGCAGTTCTTC	CASSFGGEAEQFF
TRBD1	TRBV7-3	.	TRBJ1-3	TGTGCCAGCAGCTTAACCGGGGACAGTTGGGGAAACACCATATATTTT	CASSLTGDSWGNTIYF
TRBD1	TRBV6-5	once	TRBJ1-1	TGTGCCAGCAATTCAGGGGGTAGGGGCACTGAAGCTTTCTTT	CASNSGGRGTEAFF
TRBD1	TRBV5-1	.	TRBJ1-2	TGCGCCAGCAAGATGGGACAGGACTATGGCTACACCTTC	CASKMGQDYGYTF
.	TRBV3-1/TRBV3-2	.	TRBJ1-5	TGTGCCAGCAGCCCCGCGGGAGATCAGCCCCAGCATTTT	CASSPAGDQPQHF
.	TRBV6-6	.	TRBJ1-2	TGTGCCAGCAGTTACTCTCCTCTCACAGCCGACTATGGCTACACCTTC	CASSYSPLTADYGYTF
TRBD2	TRBV4-2	.	TRBJ2-5	TGTGCCAGCAGCCAAGCGGGGGGGACTAGCGGGGCCAGGGTGGAGACCCAGTACTTC	CASSQAGGTSGARVETQYF
.	TRBV4-2	.	TRBJ2-5	TGTGCCAGCAGCCAAGATATCAGGGGAGAGACCCAGTACTTC	CASSQDIRGETQYF
.	TRBV27	.	TRBJ1-1	TGTGCCAGCAGTTCGGGAGGGCGCGACGCTTTCTTT	CASSSGGRDAFF
.	TRBV3-1/TRBV3-2	.	TRBJ1-5	TGTGCCAGCAGCCAAGGGTGGCAGGTGAATCAGCCCCAGCATTTT	CASSQGWQVNQPQHF
TRBD1	TRBV2	many	TRBJ2-5	TGTGCCAGCAGTCCCGGGACAGGGGTTCAAGAGACCCAGTACTTC	CASSPGTGVQETQYF
.	TRBV28	.	TRBJ2-6	TGTGCCAGCAGTTTCGTACATCCTTCTGGGGCCAACGTCCTGACTTTC	CASSFVHPSGANVLTF
.	TRBV6-5	.	TRBJ2-5	TGTGCCAGCCGAAAACTAGGCCAAGAGACCCAGTACTTC	CASRKLGQETQYF
TRBD1	TRBV28	.	TRBJ1-1	TGTGCCAGCAAAGTTGCCCGACAGGGGTTCACTGAAGCTTTCTTT	CASKVARQGFTEAFF
.	TRBV11-3	.	TRBJ2-5	TGTGCCAGCAGCTCCCGGACAGGGAGGGGAGAGACCCAGTACTTC	CASSSRTGRGETQYF
TRBD2	TRBV5-1	.	TRBJ2-2	TGCGCCAGCAGCATCCGACTAGCGGGGAACACCGGGGAGCTGTTTTTT	CASSIRLAGNTGELFF
.	TRBV27	.	TRBJ2-5	TGTGCCAGCAGTTTATCGGCTCTAGAGACCCAGTACTTC	CASSLSALETQYF